This T cell receptor beta chain was sequenced in a study of shared T cell receptors in the human thymus. Some clones are missing from TCRdb's copy, which holds only in-frame ones; the method was immunoSEQ multiplex PCR. The table has around 67,000 clones, about 96% seen once. The source material was thymocytes. The sequence came from a human donor.

CDR3: CASSGPGLAITDTQYF. The DNA of the CDR3 is TGTGCCAGCAGCGGGCCGGGACTAGCTATCACAGATACGCAGTATTTT. The chain joins TRBV9 to TRBJ2-3, with TRBD2 identical over 9 bases. The junction had 7 bases not matched to a gene; V was cut back by 3 bases and J by 2 bases. The CDR3 has 16 amino acids. The germline CDR1 and CDR2 sequences are SGDLS and YYNGEE.